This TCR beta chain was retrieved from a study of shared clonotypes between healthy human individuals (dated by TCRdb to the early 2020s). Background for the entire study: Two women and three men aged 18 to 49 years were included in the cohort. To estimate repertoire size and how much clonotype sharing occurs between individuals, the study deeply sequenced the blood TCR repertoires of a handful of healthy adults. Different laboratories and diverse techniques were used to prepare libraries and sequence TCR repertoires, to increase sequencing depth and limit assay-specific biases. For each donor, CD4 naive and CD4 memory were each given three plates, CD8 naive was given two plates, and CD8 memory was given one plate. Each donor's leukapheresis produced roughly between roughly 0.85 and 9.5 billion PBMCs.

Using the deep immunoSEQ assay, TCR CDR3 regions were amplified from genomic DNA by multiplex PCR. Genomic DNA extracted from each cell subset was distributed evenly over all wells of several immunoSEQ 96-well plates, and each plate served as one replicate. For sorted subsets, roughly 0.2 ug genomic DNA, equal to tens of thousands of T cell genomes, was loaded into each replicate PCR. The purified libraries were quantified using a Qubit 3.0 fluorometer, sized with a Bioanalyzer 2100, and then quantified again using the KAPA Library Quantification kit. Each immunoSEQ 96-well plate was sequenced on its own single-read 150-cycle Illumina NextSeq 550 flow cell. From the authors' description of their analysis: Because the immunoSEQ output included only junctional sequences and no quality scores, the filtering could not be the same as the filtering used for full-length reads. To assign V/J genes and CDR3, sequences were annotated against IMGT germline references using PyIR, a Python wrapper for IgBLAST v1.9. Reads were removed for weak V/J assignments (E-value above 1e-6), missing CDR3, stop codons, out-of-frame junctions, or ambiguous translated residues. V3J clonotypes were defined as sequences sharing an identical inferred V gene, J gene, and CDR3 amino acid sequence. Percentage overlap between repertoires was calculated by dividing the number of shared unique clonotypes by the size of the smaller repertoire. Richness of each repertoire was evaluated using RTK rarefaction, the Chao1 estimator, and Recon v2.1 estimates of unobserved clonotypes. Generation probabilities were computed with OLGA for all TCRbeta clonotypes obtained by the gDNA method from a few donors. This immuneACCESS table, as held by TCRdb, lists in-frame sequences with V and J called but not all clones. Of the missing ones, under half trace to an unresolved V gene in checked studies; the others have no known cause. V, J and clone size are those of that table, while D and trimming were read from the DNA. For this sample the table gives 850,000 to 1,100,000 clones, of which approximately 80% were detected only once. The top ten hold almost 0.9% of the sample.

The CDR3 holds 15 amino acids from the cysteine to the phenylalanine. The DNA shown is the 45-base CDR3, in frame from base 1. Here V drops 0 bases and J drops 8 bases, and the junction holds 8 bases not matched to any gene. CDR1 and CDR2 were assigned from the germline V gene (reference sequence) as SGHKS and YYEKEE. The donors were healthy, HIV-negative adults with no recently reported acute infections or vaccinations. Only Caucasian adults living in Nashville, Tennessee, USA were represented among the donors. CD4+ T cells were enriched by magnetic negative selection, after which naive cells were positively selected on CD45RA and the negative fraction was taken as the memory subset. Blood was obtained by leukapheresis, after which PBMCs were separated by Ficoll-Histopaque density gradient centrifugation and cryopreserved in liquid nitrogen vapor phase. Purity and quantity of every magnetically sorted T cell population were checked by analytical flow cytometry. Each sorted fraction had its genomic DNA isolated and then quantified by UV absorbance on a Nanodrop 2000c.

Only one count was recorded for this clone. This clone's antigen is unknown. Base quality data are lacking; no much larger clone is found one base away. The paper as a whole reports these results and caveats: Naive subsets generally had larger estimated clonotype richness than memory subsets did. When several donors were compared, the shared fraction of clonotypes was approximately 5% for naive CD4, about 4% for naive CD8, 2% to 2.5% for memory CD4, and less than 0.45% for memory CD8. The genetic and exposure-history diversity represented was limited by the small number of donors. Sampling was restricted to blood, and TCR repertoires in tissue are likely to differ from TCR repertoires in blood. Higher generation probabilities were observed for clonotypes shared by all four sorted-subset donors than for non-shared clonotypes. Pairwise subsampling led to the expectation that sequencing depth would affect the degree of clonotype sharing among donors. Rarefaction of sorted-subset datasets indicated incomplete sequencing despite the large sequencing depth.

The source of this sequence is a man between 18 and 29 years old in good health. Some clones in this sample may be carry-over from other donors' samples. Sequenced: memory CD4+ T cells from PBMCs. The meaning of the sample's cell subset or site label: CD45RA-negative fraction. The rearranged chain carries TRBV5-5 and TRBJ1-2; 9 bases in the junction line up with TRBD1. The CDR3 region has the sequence CASSLAVGTGRGYTF. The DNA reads TGTGCCAGCAGCTTGGCGGTAGGGACAGGGCGAGGCTACACCTTC.